This entry is about one T cell receptor beta chain. The sample comes from a study of blood T cell repertoires in COVID-19. In germline, CDR1 is SGHNT, CDR2 YENEEA. The CDR3 is 17 residues long. Unmatched junction bases numbered 10, after V lost 2 bases and J lost 3 bases. Original analysis: Scientists estimated how many nucleated cells there were by amplifying reference gene primers. Assay used: immunoSEQ multiplex PCR; TCRdb lists only in-frame clones, some missing. V and J calls and clone size follow that table, whereas D and trimming were derived from the DNA. This repertoire shows fewer than 250,000 clones, roughly 80% found once; its top ten account for over 9.5%.

The material sequenced was peripheral blood. The sequence came from a woman older than 75 with acute or convalescent COVID-19. The chain couples TRBV11-3 to TRBJ2-1, with TRBD2 identical over 7 bases. The CDR3 sequence: CASSLRAGEGLYNEQFF. The CDR3 DNA reads TGTGCCAGCAGCTTACGGGCGGGAGAGGGGCTCTACAATGAGCAGTTCTTC.